This T cell receptor beta chain was sequenced during a study of T cells expressing NK-cell markers. Study overall: The TCR beta repertoires were obtained from sorted CD3+CD56+NKG2C+, CD3+CD56+NKG2C- and CD3+CD56-NKG2C+ T cells. Seven donors tested HCMV-seropositive and one tested seronegative among the eight sequenced.

General study points: One observes that, in four donors, these clonotypes were also the leading ones within the CD3+CD56-NKG2C+ fraction.

TCRdb reprocessed the 5' RACE reads; each CDR3 protein has one entry and no DNA is given. The specimen's table records some 500,000 distinct CDR3 sequences. About this clonotype: The antigen is not known.

Material for sequencing was blood T cells: a sorted CD56 or NKG2C T cell subset, CD4+ or CD8+ T cells, or bulk PBMC T cells (not recorded which). The receptor's source is a woman between 45 and 65 years old in good health.

The CDR3 loop reads CASSPASRVTEAFF. The chain combines TRBV2 with TRBJ1-1. Germline CDR1 reads SNHLY; CDR2 reads FYNNEI. CDR3 length equals 14 residues.